A single T cell receptor (beta chain) is shown here with its context. This record belongs to a study of OX40 agonist ivuxolimab in advanced cancers. Background on the study: Ivuxolimab, which patients received intravenously every 2 weeks, was dosed at 0.01 to 10 mg/kg.

Deletions cut 6 bases from V and 9 bases from J, with 12 bases between. The germline V gene encodes CDR1 MNHEY and CDR2 SVGAGI. The CDR3 is 12 residues long. Sequenced by immunoSEQ multiplex PCR; TCRdb stores in-frame clones only, minus some. The table lists tens of thousands of clones, about 74% of them singletons. This TCR derives from an adult with an advanced solid tumor such as melanoma, head and neck, liver or kidney cancer. The chain combines TRBV6-5 with TRBJ2-1; no clear D. Sequences were derived from CD4+ or CD8+ T cells sorted from blood, sampled in a trial of the OX40 agonist ivuxolimab. The CDR3 region is CASRRLPGEQFF. The CDR3, as DNA: TGTGCCAGCAGACGGCTGCCGGGTGAGCAGTTCTTC.